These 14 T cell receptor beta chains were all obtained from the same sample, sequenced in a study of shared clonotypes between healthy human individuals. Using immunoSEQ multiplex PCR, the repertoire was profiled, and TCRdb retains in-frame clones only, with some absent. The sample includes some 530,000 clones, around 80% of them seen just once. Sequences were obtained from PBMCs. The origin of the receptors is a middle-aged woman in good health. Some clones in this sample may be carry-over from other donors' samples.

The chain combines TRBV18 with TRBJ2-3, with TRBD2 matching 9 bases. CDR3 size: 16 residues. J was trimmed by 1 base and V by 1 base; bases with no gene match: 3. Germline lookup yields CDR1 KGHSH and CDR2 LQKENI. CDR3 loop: CASSPRASGGTDTQYF. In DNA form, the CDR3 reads TGTGCCAGCTCACCACGTGCTAGCGGGGGCACAGATACGCAGTATTTT.

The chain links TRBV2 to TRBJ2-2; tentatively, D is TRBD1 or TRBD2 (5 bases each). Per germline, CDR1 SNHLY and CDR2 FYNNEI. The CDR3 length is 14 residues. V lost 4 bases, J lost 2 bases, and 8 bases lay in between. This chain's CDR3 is CASSGDLNTGELFF. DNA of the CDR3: TGTGCCAGCAGTGGGGACCTAAACACCGGGGAGCTGTTTTTT.

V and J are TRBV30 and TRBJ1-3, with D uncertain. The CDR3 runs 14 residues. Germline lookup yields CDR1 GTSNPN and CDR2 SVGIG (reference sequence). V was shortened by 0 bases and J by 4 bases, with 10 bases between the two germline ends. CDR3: CAWSVGIAGNTIYF. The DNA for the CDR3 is TGTGCCTGGAGTGTGGGGATTGCAGGAAACACCATATATTTT.

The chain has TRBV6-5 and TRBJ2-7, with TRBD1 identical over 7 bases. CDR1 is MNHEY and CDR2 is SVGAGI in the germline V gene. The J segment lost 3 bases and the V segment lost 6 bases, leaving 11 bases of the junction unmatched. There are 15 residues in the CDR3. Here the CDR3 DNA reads TGTGCCAGCAGCCGCGGACAGGTTCTCCTCTACGAGCAGTACTTC. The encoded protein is CASSRGQVLLYEQYF.

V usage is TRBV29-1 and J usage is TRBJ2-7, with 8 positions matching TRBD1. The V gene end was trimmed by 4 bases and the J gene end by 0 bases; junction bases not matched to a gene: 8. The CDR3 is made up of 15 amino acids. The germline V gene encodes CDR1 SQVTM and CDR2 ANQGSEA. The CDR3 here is CSVGGDRPSSYEQYF. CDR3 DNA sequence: TGCAGCGTTGGAGGGGACAGGCCAAGCTCCTACGAGCAGTACTTC.

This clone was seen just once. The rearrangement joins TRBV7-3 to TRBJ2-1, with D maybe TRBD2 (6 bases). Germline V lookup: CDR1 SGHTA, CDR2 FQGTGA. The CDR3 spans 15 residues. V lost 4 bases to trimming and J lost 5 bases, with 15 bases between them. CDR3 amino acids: CASSSGLVFNNEQFF. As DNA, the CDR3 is TGTGCCAGCAGCTCGGGACTGGTTTTCAACAATGAGCAGTTCTTC. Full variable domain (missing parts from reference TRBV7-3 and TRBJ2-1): GAGVSQTPSNKVTEKGKYVELRCDPISGHTALYWYRQSLGQGPEFLIYFQGTGAADDSGLPNDRFFAVRPEGSVSTLKIQRTERGDSAVYLCASSSGLVFNNEQFFGPGTRLTVL.

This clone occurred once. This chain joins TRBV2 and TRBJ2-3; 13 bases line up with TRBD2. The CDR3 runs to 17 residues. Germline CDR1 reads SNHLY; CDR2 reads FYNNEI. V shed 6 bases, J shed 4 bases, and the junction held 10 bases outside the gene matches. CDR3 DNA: TGTGCCAGCAGGAGGACTAGCGGGAGATGGGTCCCAGATACGCAGTATTTT. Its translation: CASRRTSGRWVPDTQYF.

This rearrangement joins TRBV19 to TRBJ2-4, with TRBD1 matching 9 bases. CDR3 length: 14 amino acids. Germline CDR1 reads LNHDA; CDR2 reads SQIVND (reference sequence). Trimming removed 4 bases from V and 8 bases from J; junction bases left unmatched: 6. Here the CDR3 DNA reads TGTGCCAGTAGTACCGGGACAGGGAGTCACATTCAGTACTTC. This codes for CASSTGTGSHIQYF.

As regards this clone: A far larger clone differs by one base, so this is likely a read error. This CDR3 reads CASSAEGGRGNEQFF. CDR3 coding DNA: TGTGCCAGCAGCGCAGAAGGCGGGAGAGGTAATGAGCAGTTCTTC. The chain joins TRBV9 to TRBJ2-1, with TRBD2 matching 7 bases. V shed 3 bases and J 7 bases; nucleotides not matched to a gene: 10. The CDR3 loop spans 15 amino acids. Germline V gene data show CDR1 as SGDLS and CDR2 as YYNGEE.

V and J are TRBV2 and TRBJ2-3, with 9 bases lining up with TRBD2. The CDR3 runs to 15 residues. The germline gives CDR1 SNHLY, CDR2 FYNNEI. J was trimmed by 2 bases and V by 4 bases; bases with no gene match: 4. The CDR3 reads CASSVAGGNTDTQYF. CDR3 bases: TGTGCCAGCAGTGTTGCGGGAGGGAACACAGATACGCAGTATTTT. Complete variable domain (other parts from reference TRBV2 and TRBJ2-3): EPEVTQTPSHQVTQMGQEVILRCVPISNHLYFYWYRQILGQKVEFLVSFYNNEISEKSEIFDDQFSVERPDGSNFTLKIRSTKLEDSAMYFCASSVAGGNTDTQYFGPGTRLTVL.

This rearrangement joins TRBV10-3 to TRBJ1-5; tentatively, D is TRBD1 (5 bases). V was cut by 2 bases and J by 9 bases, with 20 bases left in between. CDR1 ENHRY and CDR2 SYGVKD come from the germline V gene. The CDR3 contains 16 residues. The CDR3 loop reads CAISERGGEGPAPQHF. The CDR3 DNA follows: TGTGCCATCAGTGAGCGGGGCGGAGAGGGGCCAGCGCCCCAGCATTTT.

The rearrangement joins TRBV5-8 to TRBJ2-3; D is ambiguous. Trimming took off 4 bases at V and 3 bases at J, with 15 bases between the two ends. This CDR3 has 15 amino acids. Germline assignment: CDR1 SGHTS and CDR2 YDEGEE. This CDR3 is CASSTPQAWTDTQYF. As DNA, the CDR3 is TGTGCCAGCAGCACCCCTCAGGCATGGACAGATACGCAGTATTTT.

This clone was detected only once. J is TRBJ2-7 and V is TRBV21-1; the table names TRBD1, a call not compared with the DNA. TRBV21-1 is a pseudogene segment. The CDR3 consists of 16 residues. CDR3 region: CASSPPEGTGNYEQYF. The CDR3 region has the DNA TGTGCCAGCAGCCCCCCCGAAGGGACAGGAAACTACGAGCAGTACTTC.

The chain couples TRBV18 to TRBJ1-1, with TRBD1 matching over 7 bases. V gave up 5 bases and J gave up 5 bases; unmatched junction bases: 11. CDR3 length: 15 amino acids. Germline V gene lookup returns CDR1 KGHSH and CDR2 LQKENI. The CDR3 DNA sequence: TGTGCCAGCTCATCAACAGGGGTGCGGGGGACTGAAGCTTTCTTT. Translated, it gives CASSSTGVRGTEAFF.